The present T cell receptor (beta chain) was sequenced within a study of blood T cell repertoires in COVID-19 (dated by TCRdb to 2018 to 2021). Background on the whole study: Samples covering the acute and convalescent phases of COVID-19 were provided by collaborators in the United States, Italy and Spain. The prospective study material was composed of cDNA or gDNA derived from T cells, B-cell-depleted T cells, or PBMCs. Subjects who had been exposed to COVID-19, were actively infected with it, or had recovered from it provided the deeply sampled blood TCRbeta repertoires that made up the dataset. A freely available public database, intended as a resource for researchers studying the immune response to SARS-CoV-2, is where the repertoires were released. The samples were drawn from the first 160 participants of the ongoing ImmuneRACE study and from over 950 subjects provided by 6 global collaborators. A de-identified subject ID, COVID-19 status, age in years and sex were almost always included in the sample metadata. Where HLA class I and class II types were available, the types were taken from metadata supplied by the sample provider, not from assay-based typing. Study-wide findings and limitations: Clinical and demographic metadata were provided uncurated, with the amount varying by source and participant.

TCRbeta CDR3 regions were amplified from genomic DNA by means of the immunoSEQ Assay, a bias-controlled multiplex PCR. The paper's data handling went like this. The number of nucleated cells in each sample was estimated from the amplification of reference gene primers within the assay. To quantify the absolute abundance of each unique TCRbeta CDR3 rearrangement, sequence reads were collapsed and filtered. Productive Simpson clonality was computed per sample as the square root of Simpson's diversity index over productive rearrangements. TCRdb mirrors the immuneACCESS table, restricted to in-frame sequences. Some clones are absent from its copies; in checked studies, under half trace to an unresolved V gene, and the reason for the others is unknown. V, J and clone size are those of that table, while D and trimming were read from the DNA. The sample data list 35,000 to 50,000 clones, and approximately 81% of these were observed just once. The ten largest clonotypes hold 13% of the sample.

Whole blood was collected in K2EDTA tubes by collaborating institutions according to the institutions' own protocols. For TCRbeta analysis, collaborators shipped samples in one of three forms: frozen whole blood, isolated PBMCs, or DNA extracted from either of those sample types. Regarding this clone: The antigen this receptor binds is unknown. Within one base of it there is no much larger clone, and no base qualities were kept.

The CDR3, cysteine through phenylalanine, is 15 amino acids long. Only the CDR3 DNA is retained, 45 bases long and in frame from the first base. Looking up the germline V gene yields CDR1 SGHTA and CDR2 FQGNSA. Relative to germline, V is missing 5 bases and J is missing 11 bases, with 15 bases of the junction outside any gene match. Recombination linked TRBV7-2 to TRBJ1-1; 9 nucleotides in the junction match TRBD1. This TCR was sampled from a woman aged 70-85 years in a cohort sampled during active COVID-19. Input material: peripheral blood. The DNA reads as follows: TGTGCCAGCAGCCCCCCCGGGACAGGGCCCATGAGGGCTTTCTTT. Translation gives CASSPPGTGPMRAFF. The reference TRBV7-2 and TRBJ1-1 proteins fill in what lies around the CDR3, so the full variable domain reads GAGVSQSPSNKVTEKGKDVELRCDPISGHTALYWYRQSLGQGLEFLIYFQGNSAPDKSGLPSDRFSAERTGGSVSTLTIQRTQQEDSAVYLCASSPPGTGPMRAFFGQGTRLTVV.